Following are 12 T cell receptor beta chains from one sample sequenced in a study of beta chain features in type 1 diabetes. Study-wide results and limits: Among all four CD4+ subsets, Type 1 diabetes patients had TCRB CDR3s that were moderately but significantly shorter.

What was sequenced were expressed TCRB transcripts, since all of the isolated RNA had been reverse transcribed. Clones were read by immunoSEQ multiplex PCR, and TCRdb kept only the in-frame ones, dropping some. The sample has 250,000 or so clones; around 14% are singletons. Which antigens these TCRs recognize remains unknown. Sequencing was carried out using naive CD4+ T cells from blood. These receptors came from a man younger than 45 with type 1 diabetes.

This clone has more than one count but fewer than ten. The genes are TRBV29-1 and TRBJ1-1, with TRBD1 matching 7 bases. This CDR3 contains 13 residues. From germline, CDR1 is SQVTM and CDR2 ANQGSEA. Losses at the gene ends were 7 bases for V and 1 base for J; bases not matched to a gene: 6. The CDR3 is CSATTGRNTEAFF. The CDR3, as DNA: TGCAGCGCTACGACAGGGCGGAACACTGAAGCTTTCTTT.

This clone appeared a single time. This chain uses TRBV7-9 with TRBJ2-5; 9 bases are shared with TRBD2. This CDR3 comprises 16 residues. Trimming took 4 bases from V and 1 from J; bases not matched to a gene: 7. CDR1 is SEHNR and CDR2 is FQNEAQ in the germline V gene (reference sequence). This CDR3 reads CASSSRGGRGQETQYF. In DNA, the CDR3 is TGTGCCAGCAGCTCACGGGGCGGGAGGGGCCAAGAGACCCAGTACTTC.

The rearrangement joins TRBV29-1 to TRBJ2-7, with 8 positions matching TRBD1. The trim removed 1 base at V and 1 base at J, leaving 3 bases unmatched. Per germline, CDR1 SQVTM and CDR2 ANQGSEA. The CDR3 runs 14 residues. The CDR3 reads CSVEGQGRSYEQYF. Here the CDR3 DNA reads TGCAGCGTTGAAGGACAGGGGAGGTCCTACGAGCAGTACTTC.

This clone was seen only a few times. The gene calls are TRBV18 and TRBJ2-7, with 9 nucleotides matching TRBD2. With V trimmed by 4 bases and J by 7 bases, 11 bases remained unmatched. Per germline, CDR1 KGHSH and CDR2 LQKENI. The CDR3 sequence is 15 residues long. CDR3 sequence reads: CASSRSQSSGREQYF. The DNA for the CDR3 is TGTGCCAGCTCACGCTCCCAGAGTAGCGGGAGAGAGCAGTACTTC.

This chain uses TRBV7-9 with TRBJ2-1; 12 bases fit TRBD2. Germline CDR1 SEHNR, CDR2 FQNEAQ (reference sequence). V trimming: 3 bases; J trimming: 5 bases; junction bases outside the gene matches: 8. This CDR3 has 17 amino acids. The CDR3, as DNA: TGTGCCAGCAGCTTGCTAGCGGGAGGGCCGTTGGACAATGAGCAGTTCTTC. It codes for CASSLLAGGPLDNEQFF. Full variable domain (outside the CDR3, taken from reference TRBV7-9 and TRBJ2-1): DTGVSQNPRHKITKRGQNVTFRCDPISEHNRLYWYRQTLGQGPEFLTYFQNEAQLEKSRLLSDRFSAERPKGSFSTLEIQRTEQGDSAMYLCASSLLAGGPLDNEQFFGPGTRLTVL.

The chain employs TRBV19 and TRBJ2-4; tentative D call: TRBD2 (7 bases). V was trimmed by 3 bases and J by 6 bases, leaving 15 bases between them. The CDR3 runs to 15 residues. Germline V gene lookup returns CDR1 LNHDA and CDR2 SQIVND (reference sequence). In DNA form, the CDR3 reads TGTGCCAGTAGTATTGGGCAGGGAGGGGGAAACATTCAGTACTTC. Amino acids: CASSIGQGGGNIQYF.

The chain employs TRBV6-1 and TRBJ1-1; D perhaps matches TRBD1 (6 bases). V gave up 6 bases and J gave up 4 bases, with 15 bases separating them. The CDR3 spans 14 residues. Germline lookup yields CDR1 MNHNS and CDR2 SASEGT. DNA for the CDR3: TGTGCCAGCAGAAACAGGGAAGGGGGCACTGAAGCTTTCTTT. It encodes CASRNREGGTEAFF.

The chain has TRBV6-5 and TRBJ2-2; 7 nucleotides agree with TRBD1. CDR1 is MNHEY and CDR2 is SVGAGI in the germline V gene. The CDR3 spans 12 residues. After removal of 5 bases from V and 8 bases from J, the junction contained 2 bases not matched to a gene. The CDR3 here is CASSRQGGELFF. DNA for the CDR3: TGTGCCAGCAGTCGACAGGGTGGGGAGCTGTTTTTT.

This clone occurred a few times. The genes are TRBV2 and TRBJ2-1, with TRBD2 matching 8 bases. The CDR3 is 14 residues long. Trimming cost V 8 bases and J 6 bases; bases outside gene matches: 9. Germline CDR1 SNHLY, CDR2 FYNNEI. DNA of the CDR3: TGTGCCAGCGGGCGGGGGGATCCAGGCAATGAGCAGTTCTTC. Encoded protein: CASGRGDPGNEQFF.

There are a few counts of this clone. The chain combines TRBV2 with TRBJ2-7, with 8 positions matching TRBD1. The CDR3 consists of 14 residues. J gave up 0 bases and V 7 bases, and 5 bases lay outside the gene matches. Germline V lookup: CDR1 SNHLY, CDR2 FYNNEI. The CDR3 loop reads CASNYRGDSYEQYF. As DNA, the CDR3 is TGTGCCAGCAATTACAGGGGGGACTCCTACGAGCAGTACTTC.

This rearrangement joins TRBV6-5 to TRBJ1-3; 7 positions agree with TRBD1. The V segment lost 0 bases and the J segment 1 base; nucleotides outside the gene matches: 3. In germline, CDR1 is MNHEY, CDR2 SVGAGI. There are 16 residues in the CDR3. CDR3 coding DNA: TGTGCCAGCAGTTACTCGAGGACAGGTTCTGGAAACACCATATATTTT. This encodes CASSYSRTGSGNTIYF.

The rearrangement links TRBV5-4 to TRBJ2-7, with unresolved D. The CDR3 sequence is 13 residues long. V shed 0 bases and J shed 4 bases, with 8 bases lying between them. Germline assignment: CDR1 SGHNT and CDR2 YYREEE (reference sequence). For the CDR3, the DNA is TGTGCCAGCAGCTTGGTTAATCAGTACGAGCAGTACTTC. This translates into CASSLVNQYEQYF.